This T cell receptor (beta chain) was captured in a study of kidney transplant recipient with SARS-CoV-2 infection. Germline CDR1 and CDR2: KGHSY and FQNENV. Deletions cut 5 bases from V and 7 bases from J, with 26 bases between. This CDR3 is built from 17 residues. This clonotype was counted between two and nine times. From the reads, TCRdb called clonotypes with MiXCR, one entry per CDR3 protein. The table has fewer than 250,000 distinct CDR3 sequences, more than 25% seen once; the top ten hold 6% to 8.5%. This receptor was identified in a male patient between 25 and 39 years old who had COVID-19 and was a kidney transplant recipient. Some T cells may be the graft donor's. The chain uses TRBV16 and TRBJ1-2; no firm D call. Sample: a blood sample, taken at baseline and between days 110 and 120 from a kidney transplant recipient. The CDR3 is CASSVRRVVRKTCGYTF. The CDR3 nucleotides read TGTGCCAGCAGCGTGAGGAGGGTCGTTAGAAAGACCTGTGGCTACACCTTC.